Sequencing of this T cell receptor (beta chain) was carried out in a study of blood T cell repertoires in COVID-19. The overall study: Specimens from acute and convalescent COVID-19 originated in the United States, Italy and Spain. From T cells, B-cell-depleted T cells, or PBMCs came the material, which was cDNA or gDNA.

The CDR3 covers 15 residues. Germline CDR1 SGHRS, CDR2 YFSETQ. Trimming removed 0 bases from V and 3 bases from J; junction bases left unmatched: 2. Original handling: Reference gene primers were amplified, and this amplification served to estimate nucleated cell counts. TCRdb's table, derived via immunoSEQ multiplex PCR, lists solely in-frame clones and lacks some. That table supplies the V and J calls and clone size; D and trimming were determined from the DNA. The table has under 200,000 clones, approximately 90% seen once. The sequenced material came from peripheral blood. The J gene is TRBJ2-1, the V gene TRBV5-1; 8 bases fit TRBD1. This clonotype was sampled from a man between 60 and 75 years old with active or convalescent COVID-19. The CDR3 sequence is CASSLVTGGYNEQFF. CDR3 bases: TGCGCCAGCAGCTTGGTTACAGGGGGCTACAATGAGCAGTTCTTC.